These 5 T cell receptor beta chains originate from one sample sequenced in a study of identifying expanded T cells in peripheral blood. Produced via immunoSEQ multiplex PCR; TCRdb's table is partial and in-frame only. Of approximately 92,000 clones listed, 80% to 90% are singletons. The specimen sequenced was blood. These receptors were taken from a person aged 18 to 69 in good health.

The chain recombines TRBV5-5 with TRBJ1-5, with D possibly matching TRBD1 (5 bases). CDR3 size: 15 residues. V lost 3 bases to trimming and J lost 5 bases, with 15 bases between them. Germline lookup yields CDR1 SGHKS and CDR2 YYEKEE (reference sequence). The CDR3 reads CASSWGRRRDQPQHF. CDR3 nucleotides: TGTGCCAGCAGCTGGGGACGTCGGAGGGATCAGCCCCAGCATTTT. The complete variable domain, with remaining parts taken from reference TRBV5-5 and TRBJ1-5, reads DAGVTQSPTHLIKTRGQQVTLRCSPISGHKSVSWYQQVLGQGPQFIFQYYEKEERGRGNFPDRFSARQFPNYSSELNVNALLLGDSALYLCASSWGRRRDQPQHFGDGTRLSIL.

The chain recombines TRBV7-2 with TRBJ2-7; 7 positions match TRBD1. This CDR3 comprises 15 residues. CDR1 and CDR2 (germline): SGHTA, FQGNSA. Trimming at V came to 5 bases and at J to 2 bases, leaving 9 bases not matched to a gene. The CDR3 nucleotides are TGTGCCAGCAGCCGGGACAGCCCGGGGCCCTACGAGCAGTACTTC. Translation gives CASSRDSPGPYEQYF.

J is TRBJ2-2 and V is TRBV5-4; 9 bases align to TRBD1. The CDR3 length is 15 residues. Unmatched junction bases numbered 6, after V lost 4 bases and J lost 5 bases. CDR1 is SGHNT and CDR2 is YYREEE in the germline V gene (reference sequence). Written as DNA, the CDR3 is TGTGCCAGCAGCGCGGGACAGGGAAGGACCGGGGAGCTGTTTTTT. Amino acids: CASSAGQGRTGELFF.

The V call is TRBV11-2, the J call TRBJ1-2; tentatively, D is TRBD1 (6 bases). The germline V gene has CDR1 SGHAT and CDR2 FQNNGV. The ends were cut back, 5 bases at V and 4 bases at J, with 14 bases in the middle. This CDR3 is built from 14 residues. CDR3 loop: CASSKTGYAYGYTF. DNA of the CDR3: TGTGCCAGCAGCAAAACAGGGTACGCCTATGGCTACACCTTC.

This rearrangement joins TRBV7-2 to TRBJ2-1, with TRBD1 matching over 8 bases. The CDR3 extends over 14 amino acids. CDR1 and CDR2 from the germline V gene are SGHTA and FQGNSA. Unmatched junction bases numbered 11, after V lost 6 bases and J lost 10 bases. The DNA of the CDR3 is TGTGCCAGCAGTTACCAGGGGGCCCGAGGAGAGCAGTTCTTC. Translation: CASSYQGARGEQFF.